This TCR beta chain was captured by sequencing in a study of blood T cells in healthy people across ages. Per sample, a minimum of 6.5 million PBMCs were isolated. Study results and caveats: As naive T cell percentage varied, TCR beta diversity correlated strongly with it.

CDR3 length equals 16 residues. The V gene end was trimmed by 5 bases and the J gene end by 1 base; junction bases not matched to a gene: 7. Looked up from germline, CDR1 is MNHEY and CDR2 is SMNVEV (reference sequence). A note on this clonotype: The antigen is undetermined.

For the second PCR, which ran for roughly 6 to 11 cycles, a sample-barcoded 5' primer and a J-beta primer mix were used. Tagging of each cDNA molecule was performed by a template-switch adaptor with 12 random nucleotides. TCRdb recomputed calls from the 5' RACE reads with MiXCR, one row per CDR3 protein. In the table there are about 900,000 distinct CDR3 sequences, approximately 65% of which are singletons. This TCR derives from a man aged 30 to 45 in good health. The chain carries TRBV27 and TRBJ2-4; 8 positions agree with TRBD1. Source material: blood. The CDR3 nucleotides read TGTGCCAGCAGTGTCCGGACAGGGATGGCCAAAAACATTCAGTACTTC. As protein: CASSVRTGMAKNIQYF.